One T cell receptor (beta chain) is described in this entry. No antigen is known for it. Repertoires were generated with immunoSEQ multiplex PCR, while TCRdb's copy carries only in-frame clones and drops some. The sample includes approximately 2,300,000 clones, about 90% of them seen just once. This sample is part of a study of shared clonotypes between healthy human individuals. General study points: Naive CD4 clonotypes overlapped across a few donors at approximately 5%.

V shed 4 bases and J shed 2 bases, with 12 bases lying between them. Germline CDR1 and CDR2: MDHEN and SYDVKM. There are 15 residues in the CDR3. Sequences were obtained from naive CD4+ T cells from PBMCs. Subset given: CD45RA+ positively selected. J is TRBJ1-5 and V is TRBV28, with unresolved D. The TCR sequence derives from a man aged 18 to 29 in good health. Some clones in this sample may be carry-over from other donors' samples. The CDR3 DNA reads TGTGCCAGCAGTTCTGGGGAGCTAGGCAATCAGCCCCAGCATTTT. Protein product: CASSSGELGNQPQHF.